Below, 28 T cell receptor beta chains from the same sample are listed, as sequenced in a study of human T cells and chemical hapten exposure. Time point meaning: pre-sensitization, week 0. The treatment here: therapeutic diphenylcyclopropenone sensitization with weekly scalp DPC. TCRdb re-analysed the RACE reads in MiXCR, keeping a single row per CDR3 protein. The sample includes a few hundred thousand distinct CDR3 sequences, around 5.5% seen only once; the top ten take around 8%. The sample was whole blood, taken in connection with sensitization to the hapten diphenylcyclopropenone (DPC). These receptors all stem from a young woman with alopecia areata. Some clones in this sample may be carry-over from other donors' samples.

V is TRBV11-1 and J is TRBJ1-6, with unresolved D. Deletions cut 4 bases from V and 13 bases from J, with 14 bases between. The length of the CDR3 is 13 residues. The germline gives CDR1 SGHAT, CDR2 FQDESV (reference sequence). CDR3 nucleotides: TGTGCCAGCAGCTCGCTGGTGGATACGCCCCTCCACTTT. This encodes CASSSLVDTPLHF.

This clonotype was detected ten times or more. The gene calls are TRBV20-1 and TRBJ1-1, with D possibly being TRBD1 (5 bases). The CDR3 covers 14 residues. Per germline, CDR1 DFQATT and CDR2 SNEGSKA (reference sequence). Between the trimmed V and J ends, which lost 3 bases and 3 bases, there was a span of 14 bases. This CDR3 is CSASRFGGDTEAFF. CDR3 DNA sequence: TGCAGTGCTAGTCGGTTCGGGGGGGACACTGAAGCTTTCTTT.

This clonotype has at least ten counts. This chain uses TRBV29-1 with TRBJ1-4; D is undetermined. Germline values: CDR1 SQVTM, CDR2 ANQGSEA. The CDR3 length is 13 residues. Trimming left V 4 bases short and J 4 bases short, with 10 bases between. The CDR3 spells CSVAPWGNEKLFF. CDR3 DNA: TGCAGCGTTGCCCCTTGGGGTAATGAAAAACTGTTTTTT.

This clonotype has a count of ten or more. The chain uses TRBV29-1 and TRBJ1-1; no clear D gene. Looked up from germline, CDR1 is SQVTM and CDR2 is ANQGSEA. Deletions cut 6 bases from V and 4 bases from J, with 15 bases between. This CDR3 has 13 amino acids. CDR3 in DNA: TGCAGCGTCCCCCGGGTATACGGCACTGAAGCTTTCTTT. It codes for CSVPRVYGTEAFF.

This clonotype came up many times. The CDR3 reads CSVVVAGIYEQYF. The CDR3 coding sequence is TGCAGCGTTGTAGTAGCGGGGATTTACGAGCAGTACTTC. The chain links TRBV29-1 to TRBJ2-7; 8 bases are a match to TRBD2. This CDR3 is built from 13 residues. The germline V gene encodes CDR1 SQVTM and CDR2 ANQGSEA. V gave up 4 bases and J gave up 4 bases; unmatched junction bases: 6.

This clonotype was found many times. This rearrangement joins TRBV7-2 to TRBJ2-3; D perhaps matches TRBD2 (6 bases). The CDR3 totals 15 residues. V was trimmed by 5 bases and J by 2 bases, leaving 14 bases between them. The germline V gene encodes CDR1 SGHTA and CDR2 FQGNSA. The CDR3 DNA reads TGTGCCAGCAGCCACCCAACTAGCTTCACAGATACGCAGTATTTT. Its protein product is CASSHPTSFTDTQYF.

At least ten counts were recorded for this clonotype. V is TRBV20-1 and J is TRBJ1-1; D perhaps matches TRBD1 (6 bases). Germline V gene sequence: CDR1 DFQATT, CDR2 SNEGSKA (reference sequence). Trimming pared 6 bases from V and 3 bases from J, leaving 20 bases between. The CDR3 is made up of 15 amino acids. In DNA form, the CDR3 reads TGCAGTGCAAAAGACGGGGGCAGCGGAGACACTGAAGCTTTCTTT. Its protein is CSAKDGGSGDTEAFF.

This clonotype has a count of ten or more. The chain recombines TRBV7-2 with TRBJ1-5, with no clear D. Germline V gene data show CDR1 as SGHTA and CDR2 as FQGNSA. V was trimmed by 7 bases and J by 0 bases, leaving 13 bases between them. The CDR3 sequence is 15 residues long. The CDR3 nucleotides read TGTGCCAGCAAGGAGGGAGAAAATAGCAATCAGCCCCAGCATTTT. Its translation is CASKEGENSNQPQHF.

This clonotype was seen only a few times. V gene TRBV5-1 combines with J gene TRBJ2-5; D may match TRBD1 or TRBD2 (6 bases each). The germline V gene encodes CDR1 SGHRS and CDR2 YFSETQ. The CDR3 covers 15 residues. V lost 7 bases to trimming and J lost 7 bases, with 23 bases between them. Written as DNA, the CDR3 is TGCGCCAGCTTGTCGGGGGCATCGGCCCAGGGGACCCAGTACTTC. Amino acid sequence: CASLSGASAQGTQYF.

At least ten counts were recorded for this clonotype. The rearrangement uses TRBV9 and TRBJ2-7; D remains ambiguous. The CDR3 runs 14 residues. The V end was cut by 2 bases, the J end by 2 bases, with 11 bases between. CDR1 is SGDLS and CDR2 is YYNGEE in the germline V gene. The CDR3 DNA is TGTGCCAGCAGCGTTGGCAGGCCAGCCTACGAGCAGTACTTC. It is translated as CASSVGRPAYEQYF.

This clonotype was seen at least ten times. This chain joins TRBV4-3 and TRBJ2-7, with D perhaps TRBD2 (5 bases). Trimming pared 0 bases from V and 1 base from J, leaving 10 bases between. The germline CDR1 and CDR2 sequences are LGHNA and YSLEER. The CDR3 has 15 amino acids. The CDR3 sequence is CASSQDSEGSYEQYF. The CDR3 coding sequence is TGCGCCAGCAGCCAAGATTCAGAGGGATCCTACGAGCAGTACTTC.

This clonotype was seen a handful of times. At one end, the junction sequence differs from germline, possibly due to a read error. The chain is built from TRBV12-3 or TRBV12-4 and TRBJ1-1; tentatively, D is TRBD1 (5 bases). This CDR3 comprises 12 residues. The CDR3 region has the DNA TGTGCCAGCAGTTTATCCAGGGTTAGTATGGTCTTT. Translating gives CASSLSRVSMVF.

A note on this clonotype: A much larger clone differs by one base, so this may be a read error. The gene calls are TRBV7-2 and TRBJ2-7; 8 positions agree with TRBD1. The CDR3 is 14 amino acids. Germline V gene sequence: CDR1 SGHTA, CDR2 FQGNSA. This CDR3 reads CSSSLVQGAYEQYF. The CDR3, as DNA: TGTTCCAGCAGCTTAGTCCAGGGGGCATACGAGCAGTACTTC.

This clonotype was detected many times. The rearrangement uses TRBV27 and TRBJ1-2, with 8 bases fitting TRBD1. Germline assignment: CDR1 MNHEY and CDR2 SMNVEV (reference sequence). Unmatched junction bases numbered 13, after V lost 0 bases and J lost 4 bases. The CDR3 is 18 residues long. CDR3 in DNA: TGTGCCAGCAGTTTATCGTCAGGCGGAGGACAGGGCAGCTATGGCTACACCTTC. Its protein product is CASSLSSGGGQGSYGYTF.

This clonotype was picked up many times. The chain employs TRBV29-1 and TRBJ1-2; a weak D match, TRBD1 (5 bases). The germline gives CDR1 SQVTM, CDR2 ANQGSEA. The CDR3 runs to 15 residues. The V end was cut by 6 bases, the J end by 1 base, with 18 bases between. The CDR3 region is CSVKNPREGNYGYTF. CDR3 coding DNA: TGCAGCGTGAAGAACCCCAGGGAGGGTAACTATGGCTACACCTTC.

This clonotype was observed at least ten times. This chain links TRBV12-3 or TRBV12-4 with TRBJ2-3; D is uncertain. This CDR3 has 11 residues. V gave up 6 bases and J gave up 2 bases, with 3 bases separating them. DNA of the CDR3: TGTGCCAGCAGGGTCACAGATACGCAGTATTTT. This gives the protein CASRVTDTQYF.

This chain links TRBV30 with TRBJ2-5; no definite D call. Trimming pared 1 base from V and 5 bases from J, leaving 11 bases between. Looked up from germline, CDR1 is GTSNPN and CDR2 is SVGIG (reference sequence). The CDR3 has 13 residues. The CDR3 DNA reads TGTGCCTGGAGTGGTCACTCTGGGGAGACCCAGTACTTC. Translating it yields CAWSGHSGETQYF. Based on the CDR3 plus reference TRBV30 and TRBJ2-5, the full variable domain is SQTIHQWPATLVQPVGSPLSLECTVEGTSNPNLYWYRQAAGRGLQLLFYSVGIGQISSEVPQNLSASRPQDRQFILSSKKLLLSDSGFYLCAWSGHSGETQYFGPGTRLLVL.

The chain joins TRBV6-1 to TRBJ2-1; 9 nucleotides align to TRBD2. CDR1 and CDR2 from the germline V gene are MNHNS and SASEGT. The junction had 4 bases not matched to a gene; V was cut back by 6 bases and J by 1 base. The CDR3 contains 15 residues. The CDR3 region has the DNA TGTGCCAGCAGACCTACTAGCGGGTCCTACAATGAGCAGTTCTTC. Its translation is CASRPTSGSYNEQFF.

In this sample, this clonotype turned up many times. This chain connects TRBV13 to TRBJ2-6, with D maybe TRBD1 (6 bases). The V end was cut by 5 bases, the J end by 0 bases, with 14 bases between. Germline values: CDR1 PRHDT, CDR2 FYEKMQ (reference sequence). This CDR3 region has 17 residues. CDR3 nucleotides: TGTGCCAGCAGCACGTCGGACAGAATCTCTGGGGCCAACGTCCTGACTTTC. As protein: CASSTSDRISGANVLTF.

The chain has TRBV4-1 and TRBJ1-5; 11 bases are a match to TRBD1. V trimming: 1 base; J trimming: 2 bases; junction bases outside the gene matches: 13. The CDR3 contains 20 residues. In germline, CDR1 is MGHRA, CDR2 YSYEKL. CDR3 sequence: CASSQVTPGTGGIGNQPQHF. Written as DNA, the CDR3 is TGCGCCAGCAGCCAAGTAACTCCCGGGACAGGGGGAATTGGCAATCAGCCCCAGCATTTT.

This clonotype was observed at least ten times. The chain uses TRBV7-6 and TRBJ2-6; tentatively, D is TRBD1 (5 bases). V gave up 1 base and J gave up 5 bases, with 9 bases separating them. The CDR3 has 15 amino acids. Germline lookup yields CDR1 SGHVS and CDR2 FNYEAQ. CDR3 loop: CASSLGQSWANVLTF. The CDR3 DNA reads TGTGCCAGCAGCTTAGGACAGTCGTGGGCCAACGTCCTGACTTTC.

This chain links TRBV29-1 with TRBJ2-5, with D perhaps given as TRBD1 or TRBD2 (5 bases each). CDR1 is SQVTM, CDR2 ANQGSEA, per germline. This CDR3 region has 12 residues. The ends were cut back, 4 bases at V and 6 bases at J, with 12 bases in the middle. CDR3 residues: CSVGDLGQTQYF. CDR3 nucleotide sequence: TGCAGCGTTGGGGACCTAGGGCAGACCCAGTACTTC.

This clonotype was recorded a few times. V usage is TRBV13 and J usage is TRBJ1-5; the match to TRBD1 covers 8 bases. Germline trimming cut 5 bases from V and 6 bases from J; bases unmatched to any gene: 21. In germline, CDR1 is PRHDT, CDR2 FYEKMQ (reference sequence). This CDR3 is 19 amino acids long. CDR3 loop: CASSGRQGSFVPGVQPQHF. The DNA for the CDR3 is TGTGCCAGCAGCGGACGACAGGGGTCGTTTGTACCAGGGGTTCAGCCCCAGCATTTT.

The chain is built from TRBV12-3 or TRBV12-4 and TRBJ2-2; 9 nucleotides align to TRBD1. There are 15 residues in the CDR3. J gave up 4 bases and V 7 bases, and 7 bases lay outside the gene matches. DNA for the CDR3: TGTGCCAGCACCAGGGACAGGGTCGGCACCGGGGAGCTGTTTTTT. Its translation is CASTRDRVGTGELFF.

The rearrangement links TRBV6-5 to TRBJ2-1; 7 bases are shared with TRBD2. J was trimmed by 5 bases and V by 7 bases; bases with no gene match: 2. Per germline, CDR1 MNHEY and CDR2 SVGAGI. The CDR3 covers 12 residues. For the CDR3, the DNA is TGTGCCAGCAAGCGGGGAGACAATGAGCAGTTCTTC. This codes for CASKRGDNEQFF.

The CDR3 nucleotides read TGTGCCAGCAGCTTAGAGAACCCGTCCTACGAGCAGTACTTC. This encodes CASSLENPSYEQYF. J is TRBJ2-7 and V is TRBV7-2, with D uncertain. This CDR3 spans 14 amino acids. Germline loops: CDR1 SGHTA, CDR2 FQGNSA. The V gene lost 1 base and the J gene lost 1 base, with 8 bases spanning the gap.

This clonotype occurred a few times. This chain joins TRBV20-1 and TRBJ2-3; D is perhaps TRBD1 (6 bases). The V end was cut by 5 bases, the J end by 6 bases, with 15 bases between. This CDR3 has 13 residues. Per the germline V gene, CDR1 is DFQATT and CDR2 is SNEGSKA (reference sequence). CDR3 DNA: TGCAGTGCTGGGGGCTGGGCGTTCGATACGCAGTATTTT. It is translated as CSAGGWAFDTQYF.

In its sample, this clonotype was seen a few times. The V gene is TRBV2, the J gene TRBJ1-5; no reliable D call. Trimming pared 6 bases from V and 3 bases from J, leaving 15 bases between. Germline V gene lookup returns CDR1 SNHLY and CDR2 FYNNEI. The length of the CDR3 is 15 residues. CDR3 sequence (DNA): TGTGCCAGCAGAGCCGAGGAGGGTTTCAATCAGCCCCAGCATTTT. This sequence encodes CASRAEEGFNQPQHF.